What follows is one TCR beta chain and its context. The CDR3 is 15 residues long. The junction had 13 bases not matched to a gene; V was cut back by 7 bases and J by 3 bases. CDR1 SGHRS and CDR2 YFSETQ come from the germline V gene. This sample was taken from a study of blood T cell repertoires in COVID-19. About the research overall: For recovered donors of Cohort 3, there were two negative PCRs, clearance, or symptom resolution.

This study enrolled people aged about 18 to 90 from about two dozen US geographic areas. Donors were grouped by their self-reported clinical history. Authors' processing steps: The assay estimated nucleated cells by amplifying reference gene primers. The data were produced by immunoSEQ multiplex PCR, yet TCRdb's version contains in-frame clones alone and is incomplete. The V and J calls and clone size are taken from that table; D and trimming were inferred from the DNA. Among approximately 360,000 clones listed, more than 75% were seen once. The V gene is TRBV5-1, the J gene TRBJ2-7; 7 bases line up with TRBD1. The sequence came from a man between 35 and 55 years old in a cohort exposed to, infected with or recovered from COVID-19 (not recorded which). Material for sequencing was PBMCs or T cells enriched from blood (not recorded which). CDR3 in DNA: TGCGCCAGCCGTAAATTAGGGACAGCGATCTACGAGCAGTACTTC. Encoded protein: CASRKLGTAIYEQYF.